This paragraph covers one T cell receptor beta chain sequence. The data are from a study of control samples from healthy donors and cancer patients. TCRdb's copy holds only in-frame clones and misses some; the assay was immunoSEQ multiplex PCR. Of about 170,000 clones detected, about 86% appear once; the ten largest clones hold about 5.3%. Trimming took off 5 bases at V and 2 bases at J, with 19 bases between the two ends. The CDR3 extends over 17 amino acids. CDR1 is SGHVS, CDR2 FNYEAQ, per germline. What was sequenced was blood. The chain links TRBV7-6 to TRBJ2-1, with a tentative D call TRBD1 (6 bases). This TCR derives from a woman in her 30s in good health. The CDR3 reads CASSIGTYLGTYNEQFF. The CDR3 DNA reads TGTGCCAGCAGCATTGGGACATACTTGGGGACCTACAATGAGCAGTTCTTC.